A few counts support the clone carrying this T cell receptor beta chain. What it recognizes is unknown. These data originate in a study of glioma-infiltrating T cells. Whole-study results and caveats: Above-expected tissue-blood divergence occurred in all gliomas, most in low-grade ones.

V lost 1 base, J lost 3 bases, and 7 bases lay in between. The length of the CDR3 is 13 residues. Germline CDR1 is PRHDT and CDR2 is FYEKMQ (reference sequence). Using RNA template, CDR3s of TCR alpha and beta were amplified with iRepertoire arm-PCR. Tissue mRNA or PBMC total RNA, about 90-400 ng, went into one-step reverse transcription and amplification. TCRdb reprocessed the multiplex PCR reads via MiXCR and lists one record per CDR3 protein. The data hold around 100,000 distinct CDR3 sequences, with roughly 30% observed a single time. The chain uses TRBV13 and TRBJ2-7, with D maybe TRBD1 (5 bases). Sequencing used glioma tissue, nonneoplastic brain tissue, or PBMCs (not recorded which). This clonotype was sampled from a human donor with low-grade glioma or glioblastoma, undergoing nonglioma brain surgery, or in good health (not recorded which). DNA for the CDR3: TGTGCCAGCAGCTTAGCTACAGGCTACGAGCAGTACTTC. Its translation is CASSLATGYEQYF. Combining the CDR3 with reference TRBV13 and TRBJ2-7 gives the whole variable domain AAGVIQSPRHLIKEKRETATLKCYPIPRHDTVYWYQQGPGQDPQFLISFYEKMQSDKGSIPDRFSAQQFSDYHSELNMSSLELGDSALYFCASSLATGYEQYFGPGTRLTVT.